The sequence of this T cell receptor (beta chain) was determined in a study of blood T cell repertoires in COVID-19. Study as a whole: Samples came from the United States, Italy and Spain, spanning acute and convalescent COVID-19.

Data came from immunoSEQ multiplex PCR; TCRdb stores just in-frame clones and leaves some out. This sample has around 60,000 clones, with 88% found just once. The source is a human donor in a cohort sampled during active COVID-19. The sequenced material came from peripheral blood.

The CDR3 DNA follows: TGTGCCAGCAGTTTATACCGGACAGGGGGCTCTGGAGATACGCAGTATTTT. Its protein is CASSLYRTGGSGDTQYF. This chain links TRBV28 with TRBJ2-3; TRBD1 aligns across 11 bases. The CDR3 contains 17 residues. After removal of 1 base from V and 5 bases from J, the junction contained 8 bases not matched to a gene. Germline CDR1 is MDHEN and CDR2 is SYDVKM.